Shown below are 15 T cell receptor beta chains from a single sample sequenced in a study of beta chain features in type 1 diabetes. Study-wide points: Shortening of TCRB CDR3s, moderate but significant, appeared in all four CD4+ subsets of Type 1 diabetes patients.

Isolated RNA was reverse transcribed in full, so expressed TCRB transcripts were sequenced. The table came from immunoSEQ multiplex PCR; TCRdb's copy has only in-frame clones and leaves some out. The sample consists of about 150,000 clones, roughly 8% of them appearing once. Their cognate antigens are unknown. Sequencing used central memory CD4+ T cells from blood. The origin of the receptors is a young man with type 1 diabetes.

This clone was found once. J is TRBJ2-1 and V is TRBV7-2, with 11 bases that match TRBD2. Germline CDR1 SGHTA, CDR2 FQGNSA. The CDR3 contains 17 residues. Germline trimming cut 5 bases from V and 4 bases from J; bases unmatched to any gene: 10. CDR3 nucleotides: TGTGCCAGCAGCCAGTACGGGGGGACTAGCGGTTACAATGAGCAGTTCTTC. This gives the protein CASSQYGGTSGYNEQFF.

This clone showed up just a few times. The CDR3 spells CASSPRGDSYEQYF. The CDR3 region has the DNA TGTGCCAGCAGCCCCAGGGGGGATTCCTACGAGCAGTACTTC. The V and J genes are TRBV5-4 and TRBJ2-7, with D possibly TRBD1 on 7 matching bases. The CDR3 has 14 amino acids. Trimming removed 4 bases at V and 1 base at J, with 12 bases between. The V gene's germline CDR1 is SGHNT and CDR2 YYREEE (reference sequence).

This clone appeared a few times. V gene TRBV18 combines with J gene TRBJ1-2; the match to TRBD1 covers 9 bases. The CDR3 runs 15 residues. J lost 4 bases, V lost 3 bases, and 6 bases had no gene match. The germline V gene has CDR1 KGHSH and CDR2 LQKENI. The CDR3 DNA follows: TGTGCCAGCTCACCCCGGACAGGGGTCTCCTATGGCTACACCTTC. It is translated as CASSPRTGVSYGYTF.

The table lists this clone with a few counts. The chain employs TRBV29-1 and TRBJ2-3, with D maybe TRBD2 (6 bases). Germline CDR1 reads SQVTM; CDR2 reads ANQGSEA. Between the trimmed V and J ends, which lost 0 bases and 6 bases, there was a span of 7 bases. The CDR3 length is 12 residues. For the CDR3, the DNA is TGCAGCGTTGAAGATGGGGGGGATACGCAGTATTTT. This sequence encodes CSVEDGGDTQYF.

This clone was observed a single time. The chain has TRBV2 and TRBJ2-3; 10 positions match TRBD1. Germline V CDR1 and CDR2: SNHLY, FYNNEI. Trimming at V came to 7 bases and at J to 3 bases, leaving 4 bases not matched to a gene. The CDR3 has 14 residues. CDR3 protein: CASTKGQGTDTQYF. CDR3 coding DNA: TGTGCCAGCACCAAGGGACAGGGGACAGATACGCAGTATTTT.

This clone came up a few times. V is TRBV4-1 and J is TRBJ2-7, with TRBD1 matching over 7 bases. Germline values: CDR1 MGHRA, CDR2 YSYEKL. The CDR3 contains 15 residues. The V and J ends lost 0 bases and 7 bases, in that order; junction bases with no gene match: 9. The CDR3 DNA is TGCGCCAGCAGCCAAGATCCACAGGGGCTTATGGAGCAGTACTTC. It codes for CASSQDPQGLMEQYF.

This clone occurred many times. The CDR3 loop reads CASSFPRLEGGLFF. The CDR3 bases are TGTGCCAGCAGCTTCCCTCGACTCGAGGGTGGGCTGTTTTTT. This rearrangement joins TRBV7-2 to TRBJ2-2; D may be TRBD2 (5 bases). The CDR3 consists of 14 residues. Trimming took 3 bases from V and 13 from J, leaving 18 bases between them. Germline V gives CDR1 SGHTA, CDR2 FQGNSA.

This clone was seen a handful of times. The chain links TRBV6-1 to TRBJ1-6; D remains unclear. There are 15 residues in the CDR3. Germline V gene lookup returns CDR1 MNHNS and CDR2 SASEGT. The V end was cut by 4 bases, the J end by 5 bases, with 12 bases between. The CDR3 sequence is CASSGGSADNSPLHF. CDR3 in DNA: TGTGCCAGCAGTGGAGGCAGCGCTGATAATTCACCCCTCCACTTT.

This rearrangement joins TRBV30 to TRBJ1-2; TRBD1 is a possible D gene (5 bases). Per germline, CDR1 GTSNPN and CDR2 SVGIG (reference sequence). This CDR3 is 13 amino acids long. The ends were cut back, 4 bases at V and 8 bases at J, with 17 bases in the middle. The CDR3 nucleotides read TGTGCCTGGAACGGTCCGGGGGAAGGGGGCTACACCTTC. This gives the protein CAWNGPGEGGYTF.

V usage is TRBV5-4 and J usage is TRBJ1-1; 10 bases map to TRBD1. The trim removed 6 bases at V and 5 bases at J, leaving 7 bases unmatched. Per the germline V gene, CDR1 is SGHNT and CDR2 is YYREEE (reference sequence). CDR3 length: 14 amino acids. CDR3 bases: TGTGCCAGCACCCTCCGGGGACAGGGGACTGAAGCTTTCTTT. Amino acid sequence: CASTLRGQGTEAFF.

This chain uses TRBV10-2 with TRBJ2-3; tentative D call: TRBD2 (6 bases). This CDR3 has 14 amino acids. Looked up from germline, CDR1 is WSHSY and CDR2 is SAAADI. V shed 6 bases and J shed 1 base, with 11 bases lying between them. CDR3 DNA: TGCGCCAGCAGAAAACCTAGCGGCACAGATACGCAGTATTTT. It encodes CASRKPSGTDTQYF.

This clone has at least ten counts. V usage is TRBV30 and J usage is TRBJ2-2, with 7 nucleotides matching TRBD1. Germline assignment: CDR1 GTSNPN and CDR2 SVGIG (reference sequence). Trimming cost V 0 bases and J 4 bases; bases outside gene matches: 2. The CDR3 is made up of 14 amino acids. The CDR3 DNA sequence: TGTGCCTGGAGTGTGACAGGGCCCACCGGGGAGCTGTTTTTT. Its protein product is CAWSVTGPTGELFF.

The sample holds a few counts of this clone. This chain connects TRBV19 to TRBJ1-1; no definite D call. The V gene's germline CDR1 is LNHDA and CDR2 SQIVND (reference sequence). V gave up 6 bases and J gave up 4 bases, with 9 bases separating them. CDR3 length: 12 residues. The DNA of the CDR3 is TGTGCCAGTAGCCCAACGGGCACTGAAGCTTTCTTT. Translation: CASSPTGTEAFF.

This clone was counted only a few times. V gene TRBV5-4 combines with J gene TRBJ2-2, with TRBD1 matching over 8 bases. Germline V gene sequence: CDR1 SGHNT, CDR2 YYREEE (reference sequence). The CDR3 totals 16 residues. Trimming cost V 4 bases and J 4 bases; bases outside gene matches: 9. The CDR3 DNA reads as TGTGCCAGCAGCCCCGGAGGACAGGGTTCCACCGGGGAGCTGTTTTTT. Amino acid sequence: CASSPGGQGSTGELFF.

This clone came up a few times. The J gene is TRBJ2-1, the V gene TRBV11-3, with TRBD2 matching over 13 bases. This CDR3 spans 15 amino acids. The ends lost 5 bases at V and 8 bases at J; junction bases unmatched: 6. CDR1 and CDR2 from the germline V gene are SGHNT and YENEEA. The CDR3 DNA reads as TGTGCCAGCAGCCCGGGACTAGCGGGACTCGATGAGCAGTTCTTC. It encodes CASSPGLAGLDEQFF.